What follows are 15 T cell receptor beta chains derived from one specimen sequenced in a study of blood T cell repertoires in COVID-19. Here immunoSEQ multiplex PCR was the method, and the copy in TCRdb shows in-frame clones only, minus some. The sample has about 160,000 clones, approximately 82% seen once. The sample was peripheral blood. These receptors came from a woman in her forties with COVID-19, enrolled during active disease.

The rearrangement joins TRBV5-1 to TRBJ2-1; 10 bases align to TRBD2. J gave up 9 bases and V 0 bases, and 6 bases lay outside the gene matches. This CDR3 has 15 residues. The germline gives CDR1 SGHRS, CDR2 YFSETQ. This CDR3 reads CASSLVSGGASEQFF. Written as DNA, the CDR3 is TGCGCCAGCAGCTTGGTGAGCGGGGGGGCCAGTGAGCAGTTCTTC. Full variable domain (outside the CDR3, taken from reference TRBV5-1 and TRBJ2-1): KAGVTQTPRYLIKTRGQQVTLSCSPISGHRSVSWYQQTPGQGLQFLFEYFSETQRNKGNFPGRFSGRQFSNSRSEMNVSTLELGDSALYLCASSLVSGGASEQFFGPGTRLTVL.

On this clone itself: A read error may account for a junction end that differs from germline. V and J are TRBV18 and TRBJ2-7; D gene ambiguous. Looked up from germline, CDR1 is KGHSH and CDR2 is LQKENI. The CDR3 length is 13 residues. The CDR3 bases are TGTGCCGGCTCACGTTCGGGTGGCTACGAGCAGTACTTC. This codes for CAGSRSGGYEQYF.

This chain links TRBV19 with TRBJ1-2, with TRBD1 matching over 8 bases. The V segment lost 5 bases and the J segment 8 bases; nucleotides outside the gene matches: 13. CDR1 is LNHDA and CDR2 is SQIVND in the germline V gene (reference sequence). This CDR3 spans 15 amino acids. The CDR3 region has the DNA TGTGCCAGTAGTTCCTCCGGGACAGGAGCGGGCGGCTACACCTTC. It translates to CASSSSGTGAGGYTF.

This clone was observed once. CDR3 sequence (DNA): TGTGCCAGCACCGGGGGCGCAGATACGCAGTATTTT. This gives the protein CASTGGADTQYF. The V call is TRBV7-9, the J call TRBJ2-3; D may match TRBD1 or TRBD2 (6 bases each). With 7 bases removed from V and 4 bases from J, the gap between germline ends came to 9 bases. This CDR3 comprises 12 residues. CDR1 is SEHNR, CDR2 FQNEAQ, per germline (reference sequence).

The DNA of the CDR3 is TGTGCCAGCAGCTTAGTAGGGGGCGGGAACACCGGGGAGCTGTTTTTT. This translates into CASSLVGGGNTGELFF. The chain recombines TRBV7-3 with TRBJ2-2, with 7 bases that match TRBD1. CDR3 length equals 16 residues. From germline, CDR1 is SGHTA and CDR2 FQGTGA. Trimming took 2 bases from V and 1 from J; bases not matched to a gene: 4.

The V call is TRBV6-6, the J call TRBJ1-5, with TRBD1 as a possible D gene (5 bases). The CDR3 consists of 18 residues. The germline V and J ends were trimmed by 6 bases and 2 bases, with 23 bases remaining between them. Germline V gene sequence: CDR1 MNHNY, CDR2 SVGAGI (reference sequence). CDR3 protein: CASRRPAGQGGGNQPQHF. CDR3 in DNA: TGTGCCAGCAGGCGACCCGCTGGGCAGGGAGGGGGCAATCAGCCCCAGCATTTT.

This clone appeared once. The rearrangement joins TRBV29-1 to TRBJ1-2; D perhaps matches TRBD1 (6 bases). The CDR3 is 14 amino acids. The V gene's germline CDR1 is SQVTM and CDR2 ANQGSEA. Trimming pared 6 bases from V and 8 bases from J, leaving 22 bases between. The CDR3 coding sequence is TGCAGCGTCACTTTGGGGGGGCGCGGTTCCGGCTACACCTTC. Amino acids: CSVTLGGRGSGYTF.

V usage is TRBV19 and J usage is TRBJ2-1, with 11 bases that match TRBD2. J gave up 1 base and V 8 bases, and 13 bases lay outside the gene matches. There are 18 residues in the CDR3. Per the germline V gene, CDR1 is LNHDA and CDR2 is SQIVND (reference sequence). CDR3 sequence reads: CASAPSLAGVKSYNEQFF. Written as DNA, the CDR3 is TGTGCCAGTGCCCCGTCACTAGCGGGAGTTAAGTCCTACAATGAGCAGTTCTTC.

CDR3 protein: CASSIGQLDGYTF. Here the CDR3 DNA reads TGTGCCAGCAGCATCGGACAGTTAGATGGCTACACCTTC. The chain joins TRBV11-2 to TRBJ1-2; weak D call: TRBD1 (6 bases). This CDR3 is built from 13 residues. Germline lookup yields CDR1 SGHAT and CDR2 FQNNGV. V shed 5 bases and J shed 6 bases, with 13 bases lying between them.

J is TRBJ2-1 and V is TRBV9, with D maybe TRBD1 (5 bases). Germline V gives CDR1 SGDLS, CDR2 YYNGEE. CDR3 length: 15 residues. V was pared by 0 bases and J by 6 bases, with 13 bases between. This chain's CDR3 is CASSVGQPRVNEQFF. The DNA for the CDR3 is TGTGCCAGCAGCGTAGGACAGCCACGGGTCAATGAGCAGTTCTTC.

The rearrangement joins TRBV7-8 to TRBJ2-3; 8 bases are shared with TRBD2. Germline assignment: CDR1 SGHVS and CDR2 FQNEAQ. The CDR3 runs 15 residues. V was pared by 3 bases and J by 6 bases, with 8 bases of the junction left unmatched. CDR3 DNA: TGTGCCAGCAGCTTCGGAGCGGGAGAAGGTGATACGCAGTATTTT. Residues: CASSFGAGEGDTQYF.

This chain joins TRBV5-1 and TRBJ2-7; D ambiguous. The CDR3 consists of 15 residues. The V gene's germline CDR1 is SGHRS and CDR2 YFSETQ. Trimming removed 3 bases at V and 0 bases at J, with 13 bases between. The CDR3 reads CASSSDAHSSYEQYF. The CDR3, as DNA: TGCGCCAGCAGCTCAGATGCACATTCCTCCTACGAGCAGTACTTC.

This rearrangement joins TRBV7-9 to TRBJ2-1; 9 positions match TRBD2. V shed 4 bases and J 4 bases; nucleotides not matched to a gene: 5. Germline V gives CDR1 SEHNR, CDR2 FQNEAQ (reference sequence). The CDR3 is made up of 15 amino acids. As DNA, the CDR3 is TGTGCCAGCAGCTCGGGACTAGCTACATACAATGAGCAGTTCTTC. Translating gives CASSSGLATYNEQFF. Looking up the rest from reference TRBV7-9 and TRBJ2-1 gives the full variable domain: DTGVSQNPRHKITKRGQNVTFRCDPISEHNRLYWYRQTLGQGPEFLTYFQNEAQLEKSRLLSDRFSAERPKGSFSTLEIQRTEQGDSAMYLCASSSGLATYNEQFFGPGTRLTVL.

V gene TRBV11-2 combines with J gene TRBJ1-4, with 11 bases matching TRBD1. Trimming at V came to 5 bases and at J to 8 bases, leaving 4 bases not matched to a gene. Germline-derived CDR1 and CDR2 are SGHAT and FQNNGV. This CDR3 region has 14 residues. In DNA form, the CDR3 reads TGTGCCAGCAGCCAGGACAGGGGGCGAGAAAAACTGTTTTTT. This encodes CASSQDRGREKLFF.

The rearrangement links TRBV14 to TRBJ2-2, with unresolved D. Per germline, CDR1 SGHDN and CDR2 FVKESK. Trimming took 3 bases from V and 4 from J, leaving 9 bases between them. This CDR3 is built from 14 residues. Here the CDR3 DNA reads TGTGCCAGCAGCCATAACACCCCCACCGGGGAGCTGTTTTTT. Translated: CASSHNTPTGELFF. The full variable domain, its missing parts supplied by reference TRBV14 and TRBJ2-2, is EAGVTQFPSHSVIEKGQTVTLRCDPISGHDNLYWYRRVMGKEIKFLLHFVKESKQDESGMPNNRFLAERTGGTYSTLKVQPAELEDSGVYFCASSHNTPTGELFFGEGSRLTVL.